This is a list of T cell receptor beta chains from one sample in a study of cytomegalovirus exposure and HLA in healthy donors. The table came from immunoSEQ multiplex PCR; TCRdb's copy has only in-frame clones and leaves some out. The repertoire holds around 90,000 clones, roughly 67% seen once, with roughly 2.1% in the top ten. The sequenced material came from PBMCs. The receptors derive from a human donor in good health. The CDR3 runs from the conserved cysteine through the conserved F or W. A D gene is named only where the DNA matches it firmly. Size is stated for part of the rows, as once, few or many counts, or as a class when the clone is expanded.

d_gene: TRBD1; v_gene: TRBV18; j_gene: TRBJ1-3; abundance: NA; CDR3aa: CASSPASGGVGNTIYF; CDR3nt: TGTGCCAGCTCACCAGCTTCAGGGGGAGTTGGAAACACCATATATTTT
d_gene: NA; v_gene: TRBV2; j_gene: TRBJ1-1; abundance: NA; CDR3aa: CASRVNSGNTEAFF; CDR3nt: TGTGCCAGCAGGGTAAACTCAGGGAACACTGAAGCTTTCTTT
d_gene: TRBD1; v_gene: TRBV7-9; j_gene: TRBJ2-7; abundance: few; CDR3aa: CASSLAGTGAGAYEQYF; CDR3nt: TGTGCCAGCAGCTTAGCAGGGACAGGGGCTGGTGCCTACGAGCAGTACTTC
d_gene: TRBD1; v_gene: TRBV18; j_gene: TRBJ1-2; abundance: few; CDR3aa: CASSPQGGNYGYTF; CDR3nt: TGTGCCAGCTCACCTCAGGGGGGAAACTATGGCTACACCTTC
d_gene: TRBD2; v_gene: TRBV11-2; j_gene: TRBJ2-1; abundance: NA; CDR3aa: CASSLVASGGDEQFF; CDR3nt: TGTGCCAGCAGCTTAGTTGCTAGCGGGGGGGATGAGCAGTTCTTC
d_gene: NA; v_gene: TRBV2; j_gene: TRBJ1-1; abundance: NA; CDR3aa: CASRRSAAGTEAFF; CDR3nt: TGTGCCAGCAGGAGGAGTGCGGCCGGGACTGAAGCTTTCTTT
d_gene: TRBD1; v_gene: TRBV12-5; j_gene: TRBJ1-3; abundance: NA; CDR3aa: CASGGWTGRSGNTIYF; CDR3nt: TGTGCTAGTGGGGGCTGGACAGGCCGCTCTGGAAACACCATATATTTT
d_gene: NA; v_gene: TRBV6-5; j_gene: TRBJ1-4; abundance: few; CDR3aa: CASSYSTGGWDEKLFF; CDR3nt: TGTGCCAGCAGTTACTCTACGGGGGGCTGGGATGAAAAACTGTTTTTT
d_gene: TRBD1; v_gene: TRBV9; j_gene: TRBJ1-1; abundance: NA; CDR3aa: CASSVEAGGRDTEAFF; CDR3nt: TGTGCCAGCAGCGTCGAGGCAGGGGGGCGAGACACTGAAGCTTTCTTT
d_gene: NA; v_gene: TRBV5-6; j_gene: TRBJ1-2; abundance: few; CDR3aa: CASNPTGLLGYTF; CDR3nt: TGTGCCAGCAACCCGACGGGTCTCTTAGGCTACACCTTC
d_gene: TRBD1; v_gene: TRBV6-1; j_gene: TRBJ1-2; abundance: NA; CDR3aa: CATHRSRDSQYGYTF; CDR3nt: TGTGCCACCCATCGGAGCCGGGACAGCCAATATGGCTACACCTTC
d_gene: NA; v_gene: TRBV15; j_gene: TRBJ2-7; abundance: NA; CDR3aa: CATSRDLSGSYEQYF; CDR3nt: TGTGCCACCAGCAGAGACCTCTCAGGGTCCTACGAGCAGTACTTC
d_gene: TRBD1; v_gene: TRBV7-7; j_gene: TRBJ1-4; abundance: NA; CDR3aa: CASSLGGGRGEKLFF; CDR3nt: TGTGCTAGCAGCTTAGGAGGGGGCCGGGGTGAAAAACTGTTTTTT
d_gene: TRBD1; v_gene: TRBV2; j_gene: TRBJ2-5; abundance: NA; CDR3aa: CASSRDRSGETQYF; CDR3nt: TGTGCCAGCAGTCGGGACAGGTCGGGGGAGACCCAGTACTTC
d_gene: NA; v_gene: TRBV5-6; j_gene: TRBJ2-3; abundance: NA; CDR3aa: CASSPDWYADTQYF; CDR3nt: TGTGCCAGCAGCCCGGACTGGTACGCAGATACGCAGTATTTT
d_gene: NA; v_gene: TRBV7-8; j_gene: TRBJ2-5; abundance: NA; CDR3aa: CASSLGSLLGTQYF; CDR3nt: TGTGCCAGCAGCTTAGGTTCCTTACTCGGGACCCAGTACTTC
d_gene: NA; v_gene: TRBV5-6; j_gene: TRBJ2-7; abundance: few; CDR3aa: CASSPPDEQYF; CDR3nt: TGTGCCAGCAGCCCGCCAGATGAGCAGTACTTC
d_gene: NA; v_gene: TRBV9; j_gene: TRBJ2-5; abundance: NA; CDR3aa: CASSVASAYQETQYF; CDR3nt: TGTGCCAGCAGCGTAGCTTCAGCGTACCAAGAGACCCAGTACTTC
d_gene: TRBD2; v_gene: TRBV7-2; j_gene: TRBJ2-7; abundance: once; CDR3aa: CASNGLAGGNEQYF; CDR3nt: TGTGCCAGCAACGGACTAGCGGGGGGCAACGAGCAGTACTTC
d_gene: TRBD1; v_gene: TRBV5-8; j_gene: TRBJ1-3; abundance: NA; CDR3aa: CGNQVGTGLTGNTIYF; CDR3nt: TGTGGCAACCAGGTCGGGACAGGGTTAACTGGAAACACCATATATTTT
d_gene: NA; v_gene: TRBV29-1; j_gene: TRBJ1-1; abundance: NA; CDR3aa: CSAGGEGHGEAFF; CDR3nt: TGCAGCGCTGGAGGAGAAGGTCACGGTGAAGCTTTCTTT
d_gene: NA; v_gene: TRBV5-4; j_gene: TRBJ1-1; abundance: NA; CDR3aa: CASSLAGRWTEAFF; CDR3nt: TGTGCCAGCAGCTTGGCGGGTCGGTGGACTGAAGCTTTCTTT
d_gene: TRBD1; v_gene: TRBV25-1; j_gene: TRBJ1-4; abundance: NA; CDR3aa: CASSPSQGAYEKLFF; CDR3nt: TGTGCCAGCAGTCCATCTCAGGGGGCATATGAAAAACTGTTTTTT
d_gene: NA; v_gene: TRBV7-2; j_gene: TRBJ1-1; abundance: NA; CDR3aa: CASSSERVWGTEAFF; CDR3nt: TGTGCCAGCAGCTCCGAGCGGGTATGGGGCACTGAAGCTTTCTTT
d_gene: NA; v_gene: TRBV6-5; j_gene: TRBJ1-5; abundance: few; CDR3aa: CASSHNRDHNQPQHF; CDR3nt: TGTGCCAGCAGCCACAACAGGGATCACAATCAGCCCCAGCATTTT
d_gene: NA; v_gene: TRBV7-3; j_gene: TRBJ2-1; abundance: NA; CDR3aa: CASSSGLLNEQFF; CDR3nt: TGTGCCAGCAGCTCGGGACTTCTCAATGAGCAGTTCTTC
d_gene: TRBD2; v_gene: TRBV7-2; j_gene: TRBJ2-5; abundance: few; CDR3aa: CASSSLAGRETQYF; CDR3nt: TGTGCCAGCAGCTCCCTAGCGGGTCGGGAGACCCAGTACTTC
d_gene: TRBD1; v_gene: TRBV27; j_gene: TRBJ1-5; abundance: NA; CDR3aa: CASSPTTGLDQPQHF; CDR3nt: TGTGCCAGCAGTCCAACGACAGGGTTGGATCAGCCCCAGCATTTT
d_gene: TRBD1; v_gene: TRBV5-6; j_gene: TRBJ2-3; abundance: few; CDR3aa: CASSLARDRGRNTQYF; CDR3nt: TGTGCCAGCAGCTTGGCCCGGGACAGGGGAAGGAATACGCAGTATTTT
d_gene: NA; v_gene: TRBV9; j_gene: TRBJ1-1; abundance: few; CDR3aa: CASSGGRAGRNTEAFF; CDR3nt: TGTGCCAGCAGCGGGGGGAGGGCAGGACGAAACACTGAAGCTTTCTTT
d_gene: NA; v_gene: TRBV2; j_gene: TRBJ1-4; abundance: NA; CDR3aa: CASRPDRNNEKLFF; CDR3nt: TGTGCCAGCAGACCCGACAGGAATAATGAAAAACTGTTTTTT
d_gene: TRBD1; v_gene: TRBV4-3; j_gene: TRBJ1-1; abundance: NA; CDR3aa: CASSPAPGGSTFNTEAFF; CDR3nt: TGCGCCAGCAGCCCCGCACCAGGGGGGTCCACCTTCAACACTGAAGCTTTCTTT
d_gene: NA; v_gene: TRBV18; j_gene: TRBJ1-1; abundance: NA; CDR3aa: CASSHLAANTEAFF; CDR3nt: TGTGCCAGCTCCCATTTGGCGGCCAACACTGAAGCTTTCTTT
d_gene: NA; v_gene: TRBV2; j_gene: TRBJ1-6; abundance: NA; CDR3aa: CASSVSSQGDSPLHF; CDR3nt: TGTGCCAGCAGTGTTAGCTCGCAGGGTGATTCACCCCTCCACTTT
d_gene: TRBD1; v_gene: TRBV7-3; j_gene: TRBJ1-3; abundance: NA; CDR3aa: CASSLQGAGNTIYF; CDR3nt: TGTGCCAGCAGCTTACAGGGGGCTGGAAACACCATATATTTT
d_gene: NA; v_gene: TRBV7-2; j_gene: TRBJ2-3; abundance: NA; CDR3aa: CASSPSLQDTQYF; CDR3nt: TGTGCCAGCAGCCCCTCCCTCCAGGATACGCAGTATTTT
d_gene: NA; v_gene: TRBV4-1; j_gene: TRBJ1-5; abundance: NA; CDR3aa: CASSQEVGGYQPQHF; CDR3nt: TGCGCCAGCAGCCAAGAAGTAGGGGGTTATCAGCCCCAGCATTTT
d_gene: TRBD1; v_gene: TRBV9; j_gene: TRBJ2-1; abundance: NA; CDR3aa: CASSVAPPGQGRVNEQFF; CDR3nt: TGTGCCAGCAGCGTAGCACCCCCGGGACAGGGAAGGGTAAATGAGCAGTTCTTC
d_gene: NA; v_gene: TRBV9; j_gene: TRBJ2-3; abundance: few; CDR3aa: CASSRGMDTQYF; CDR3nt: TGTGCCAGCTCCCGAGGGATGGATACGCAGTATTTT
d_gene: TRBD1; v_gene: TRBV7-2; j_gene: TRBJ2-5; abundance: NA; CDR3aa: CASSSQGFGSSQYF; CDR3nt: TGTGCCAGCAGCTCACAGGGGTTTGGGTCTTCCCAGTACTTC
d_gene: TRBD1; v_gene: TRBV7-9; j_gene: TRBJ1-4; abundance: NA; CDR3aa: CASSPTGATNEKLFF; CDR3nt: TGTGCCAGCAGCCCGACAGGGGCAACTAATGAAAAACTGTTTTTT